This T cell receptor (beta chain) is from a study of human T cells and chemical hapten exposure. Overall study context: From small differences in pooled library volume came most of the variation in per-sample TCR yields.

Notes on the study in general: High-frequency TCRs, those above 1 in 1000, stayed the same after DPC sensitization.

The CDR3 covers 14 residues. With 3 bases removed from V and 3 bases from J, the gap between germline ends came to 9 bases. This clonotype was observed a handful of times. Its antigen is as yet unknown. As the library was built, unique molecular identifiers were attached to individual cDNA molecules. Original data processing: Samples had a median of about 95,000 TCRs, ranging roughly 23,224 to 700,000. MiXCR, run by TCRdb on the 5' RACE reads, gives a single entry per CDR3 protein. Clone size and V and J calls follow TCRdb, not the original study. The table shows tens of thousands of distinct CDR3 sequences, with about 8.4% occurring only once. Total RNA was extracted from unfractionated whole blood.

The TCR was taken from a male donor in good health. The rearrangement links TRBV12-3 or TRBV12-4 to TRBJ1-3; maybe TRBD1 (6 bases). CDR3 amino acids: CASSFEGVGNTIYF. The DNA of the CDR3 is TGTGCCAGCAGTTTCGAGGGGGTTGGAAACACCATATATTTT.